This T cell receptor (beta chain) was profiled in a study of blood T cells in healthy people across ages. Overall study results and limits: It was the long-lived donors that had more naive CD4+ cells and higher diversity than aged donors.

Primers used in a second PCR of about 7 to 12 cycles were a sample-barcoded 5' primer and a J-beta primer mix. The template-switch adaptor, which had 12 random nucleotides, put a tag on each cDNA molecule. TCRdb fed the 5' RACE reads into MiXCR, producing one record per CDR3 protein. The data contain hundreds of thousands of distinct CDR3 sequences, roughly 44% of them seen just once; the ten biggest clones take up about 19%. Concerning this clonotype: No antigen is known for it.

V shed 0 bases and J 5 bases; nucleotides not matched to a gene: 7. The V gene's germline CDR1 is DFQATT and CDR2 SNEGSKA (reference sequence). The CDR3 consists of 15 residues. Drawn from each donor were approximately 9.5 milliliters of peripheral blood. This TCR was recovered from a man in his sixties in good health. V and J are TRBV20-1 and TRBJ2-5; 9 bases fit TRBD2. Sequencing input: blood. DNA of the CDR3: TGCAGTGCTAGAGATGGGACTAGCCATCTCGAGACCCAGTACTTC. Translated, it gives CSARDGTSHLETQYF.